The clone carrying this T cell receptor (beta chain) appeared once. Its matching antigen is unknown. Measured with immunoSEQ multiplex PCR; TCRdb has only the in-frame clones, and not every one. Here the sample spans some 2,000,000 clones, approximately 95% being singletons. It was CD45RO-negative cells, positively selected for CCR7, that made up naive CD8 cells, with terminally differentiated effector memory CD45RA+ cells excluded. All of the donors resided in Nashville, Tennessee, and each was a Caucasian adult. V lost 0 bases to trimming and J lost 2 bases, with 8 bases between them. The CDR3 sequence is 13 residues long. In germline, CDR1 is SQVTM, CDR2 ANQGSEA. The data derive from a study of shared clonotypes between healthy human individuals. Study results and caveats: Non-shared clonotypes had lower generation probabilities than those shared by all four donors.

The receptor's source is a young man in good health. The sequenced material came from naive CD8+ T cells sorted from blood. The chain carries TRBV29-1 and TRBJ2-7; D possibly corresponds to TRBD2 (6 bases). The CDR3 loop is CSVEDGTAYEQYF. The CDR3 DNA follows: TGCAGCGTTGAAGACGGGACTGCCTACGAGCAGTACTTC.